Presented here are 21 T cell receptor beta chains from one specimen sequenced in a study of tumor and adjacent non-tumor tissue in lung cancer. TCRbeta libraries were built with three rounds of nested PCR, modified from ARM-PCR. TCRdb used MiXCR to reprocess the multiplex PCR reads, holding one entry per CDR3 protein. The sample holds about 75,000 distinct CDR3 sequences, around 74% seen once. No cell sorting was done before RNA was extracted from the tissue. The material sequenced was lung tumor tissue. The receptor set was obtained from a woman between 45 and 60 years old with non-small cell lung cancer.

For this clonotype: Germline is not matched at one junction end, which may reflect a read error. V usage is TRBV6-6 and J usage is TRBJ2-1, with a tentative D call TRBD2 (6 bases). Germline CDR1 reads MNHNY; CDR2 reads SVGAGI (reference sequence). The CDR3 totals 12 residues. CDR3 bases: TGTACCAGCAGTTGCGGGGCTGTTGAGCAGTTCTTC. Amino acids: CTSSCGAVEQFF.

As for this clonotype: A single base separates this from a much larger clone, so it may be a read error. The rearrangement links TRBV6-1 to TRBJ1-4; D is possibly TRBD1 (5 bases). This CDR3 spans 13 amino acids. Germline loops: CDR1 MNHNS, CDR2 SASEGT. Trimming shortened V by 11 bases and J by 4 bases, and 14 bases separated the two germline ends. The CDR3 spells CALRDAYNEKLFF. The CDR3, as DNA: TGTGCCCTCCGGGACGCCTATAATGAAAAACTGTTTTTT.

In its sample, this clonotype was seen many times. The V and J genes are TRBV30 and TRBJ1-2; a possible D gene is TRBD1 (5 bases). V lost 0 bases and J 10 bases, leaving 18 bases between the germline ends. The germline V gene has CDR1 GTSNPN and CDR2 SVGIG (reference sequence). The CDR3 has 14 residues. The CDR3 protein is CAWSVRGGQGDYTF. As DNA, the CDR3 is TGTGCCTGGAGTGTAAGGGGCGGCCAGGGTGACTACACCTTC.

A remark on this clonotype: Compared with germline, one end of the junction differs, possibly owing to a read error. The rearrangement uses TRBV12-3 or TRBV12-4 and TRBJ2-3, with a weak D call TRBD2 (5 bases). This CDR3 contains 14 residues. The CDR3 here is CASSIRRGPDTQYF. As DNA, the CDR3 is TGTGCCAGCAGTATCAGACGGGGTCCAGATACACAGTATTTT.

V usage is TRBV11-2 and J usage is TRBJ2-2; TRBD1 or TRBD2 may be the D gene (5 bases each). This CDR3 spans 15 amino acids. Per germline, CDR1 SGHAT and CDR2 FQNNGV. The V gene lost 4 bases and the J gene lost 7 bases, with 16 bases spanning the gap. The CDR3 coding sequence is TGTGCCAGCAGCTCCCGGGATGGGACCATCGGGGAGCTGTTTTTT. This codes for CASSSRDGTIGELFF. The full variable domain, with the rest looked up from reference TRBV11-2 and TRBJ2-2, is EAGVAQSPRYKIIEKRQSVAFWCNPISGHATLYWYQQILGQGPKLLIQFQNNGVVDDSQLPKDRFSAERLKGVDSTLKIQPAKLEDSAVYLCASSSRDGTIGELFFGEGSRLTVL.

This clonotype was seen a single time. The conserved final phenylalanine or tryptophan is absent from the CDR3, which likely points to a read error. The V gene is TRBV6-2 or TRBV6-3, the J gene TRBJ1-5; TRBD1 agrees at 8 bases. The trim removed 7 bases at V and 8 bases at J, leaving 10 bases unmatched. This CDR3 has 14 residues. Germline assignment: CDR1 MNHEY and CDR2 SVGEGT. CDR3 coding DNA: TGTGCCAGCAATGATCCGGGACAGGAGGAGCCCCAGCATTAT. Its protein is CASNDPGQEEPQHY.

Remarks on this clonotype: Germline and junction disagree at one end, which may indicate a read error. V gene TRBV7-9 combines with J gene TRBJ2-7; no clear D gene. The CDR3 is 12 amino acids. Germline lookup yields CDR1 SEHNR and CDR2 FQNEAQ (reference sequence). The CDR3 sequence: CTSSFASYEQYF. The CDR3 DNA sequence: TGTACCAGCAGCTTCGCATCCTACGAGCAGTACTTC. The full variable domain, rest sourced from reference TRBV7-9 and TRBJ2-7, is DTGVSQNPRHKITKRGQNVTFRCDPISEHNRLYWYRQTLGQGPEFLTYFQNEAQLEKSRLLSDRFSAERPKGSFSTLEIQRTEQGDSAMYLCTSSFASYEQYFGPGTRLTVT.

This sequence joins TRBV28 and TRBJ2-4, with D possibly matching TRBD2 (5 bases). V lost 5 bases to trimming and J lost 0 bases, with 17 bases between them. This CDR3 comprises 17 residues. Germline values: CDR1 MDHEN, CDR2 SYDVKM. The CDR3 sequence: CASSRNSRELAKNIQYF. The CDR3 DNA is TGTGCCAGCAGTCGGAACTCCCGGGAATTAGCCAAAAACATTCAGTACTTC.

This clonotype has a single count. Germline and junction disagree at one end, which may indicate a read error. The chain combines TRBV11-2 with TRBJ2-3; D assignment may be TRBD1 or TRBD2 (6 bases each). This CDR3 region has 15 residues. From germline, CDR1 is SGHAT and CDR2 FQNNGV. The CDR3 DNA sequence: TGTACCAGCAGCTTAGGGGGGAGATCCACCGATACGCAGTATTTT. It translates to CTSSLGGRSTDTQYF.

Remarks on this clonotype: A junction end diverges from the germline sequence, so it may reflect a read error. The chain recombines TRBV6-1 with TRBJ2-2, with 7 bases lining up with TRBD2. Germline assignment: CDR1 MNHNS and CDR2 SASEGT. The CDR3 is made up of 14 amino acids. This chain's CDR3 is CASELAANAGELFF. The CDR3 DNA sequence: TGTGCCAGCGAGCTAGCGGCGAACGCCGGGGAGCTGTTTTTT.

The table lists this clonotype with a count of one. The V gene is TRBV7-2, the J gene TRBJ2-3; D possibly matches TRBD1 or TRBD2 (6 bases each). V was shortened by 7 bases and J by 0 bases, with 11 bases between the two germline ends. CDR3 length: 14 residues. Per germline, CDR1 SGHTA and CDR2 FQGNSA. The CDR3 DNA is TGTGCCAGCACCGGAGGGGGTAGCACAGATACGCAGTATTTT. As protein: CASTGGGSTDTQYF.

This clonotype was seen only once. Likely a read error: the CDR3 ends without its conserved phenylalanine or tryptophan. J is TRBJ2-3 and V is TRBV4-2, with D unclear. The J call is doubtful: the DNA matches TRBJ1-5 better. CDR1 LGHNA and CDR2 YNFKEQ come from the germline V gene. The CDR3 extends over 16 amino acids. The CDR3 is CASSPAREESTDTQHL. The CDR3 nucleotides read TGTGCCAGCAGCCCGGCACGCGAGGAGAGCACAGATACGCAGCATTTG.

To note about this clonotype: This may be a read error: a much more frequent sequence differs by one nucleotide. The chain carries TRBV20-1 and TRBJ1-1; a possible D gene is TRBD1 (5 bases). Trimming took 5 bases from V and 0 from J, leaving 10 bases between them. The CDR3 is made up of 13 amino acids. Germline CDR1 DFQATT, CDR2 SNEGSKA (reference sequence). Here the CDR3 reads CSAGAAVNTEAFF. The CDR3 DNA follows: TGCAGTGCTGGGGCGGCGGTGAACACTGAAGCTTTCTTT.

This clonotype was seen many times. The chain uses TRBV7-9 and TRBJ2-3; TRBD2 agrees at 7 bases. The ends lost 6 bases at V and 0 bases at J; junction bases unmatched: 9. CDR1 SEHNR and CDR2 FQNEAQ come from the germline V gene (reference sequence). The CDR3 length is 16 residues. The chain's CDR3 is CASSPQERESTDTQYF. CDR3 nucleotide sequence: TGTGCCAGCAGTCCTCAGGAGCGGGAAAGCACAGATACGCAGTATTTT.

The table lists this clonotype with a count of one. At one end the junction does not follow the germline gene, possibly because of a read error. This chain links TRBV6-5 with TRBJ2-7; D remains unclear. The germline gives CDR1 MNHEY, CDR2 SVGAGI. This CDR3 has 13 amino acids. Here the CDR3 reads CASNYSRGHEQYF. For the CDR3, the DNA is TGTGCTAGCAATTACTCGAGAGGCCACGAGCAGTACTTC.

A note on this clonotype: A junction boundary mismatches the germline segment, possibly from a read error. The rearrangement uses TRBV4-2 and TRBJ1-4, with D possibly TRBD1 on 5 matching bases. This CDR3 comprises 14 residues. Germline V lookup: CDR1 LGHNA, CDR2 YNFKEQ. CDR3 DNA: TGTACCAGCAGCCAGCAGGGTACTAATGAGAAACTGTTTTTT. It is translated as CTSSQQGTNEKLFF.

CDR3 nucleotides: TGTGCCAGCAGGGCGGCAGGGAGCTATGGCTACACCTTC. Encoded protein: CASRAAGSYGYTF. The chain employs TRBV28 and TRBJ1-2; D is perhaps TRBD1 (5 bases). Per the germline V gene, CDR1 is MDHEN and CDR2 is SYDVKM. The CDR3 runs 13 residues. Deletions cut 6 bases from V and 4 bases from J, with 12 bases between.

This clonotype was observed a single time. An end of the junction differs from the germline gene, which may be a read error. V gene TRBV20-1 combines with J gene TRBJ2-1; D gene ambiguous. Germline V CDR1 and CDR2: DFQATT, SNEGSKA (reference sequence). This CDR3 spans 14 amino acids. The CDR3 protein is CSALDPLNYNGQFF. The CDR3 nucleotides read TGCAGTGCCCTTGATCCACTCAACTACAATGGGCAGTTCTTC.

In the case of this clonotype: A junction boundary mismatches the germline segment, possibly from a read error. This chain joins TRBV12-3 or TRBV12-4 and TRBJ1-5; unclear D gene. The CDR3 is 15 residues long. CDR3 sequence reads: CASSLALGSNQPQHF. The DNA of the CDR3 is TGTGCTAGCAGTTTAGCTCTGGGGAGCAATCAGCCCCAGCATTTT.

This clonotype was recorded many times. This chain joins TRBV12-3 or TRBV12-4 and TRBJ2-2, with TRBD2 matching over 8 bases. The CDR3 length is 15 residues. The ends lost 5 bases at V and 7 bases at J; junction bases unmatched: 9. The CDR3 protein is CASSPGTSGGGELFF. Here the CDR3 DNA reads TGTGCCAGCAGTCCCGGGACTAGTGGCGGCGGGGAGCTGTTTTTT.

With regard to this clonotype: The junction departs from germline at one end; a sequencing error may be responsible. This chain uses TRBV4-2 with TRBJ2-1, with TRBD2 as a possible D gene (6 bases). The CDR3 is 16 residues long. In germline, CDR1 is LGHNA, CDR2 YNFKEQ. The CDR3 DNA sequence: TGTGGCAGCAGCCAAGAAAGACTAGTGGGCTGGAATGAGCAGTTCTTC. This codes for CGSSQERLVGWNEQFF.